The clone carrying this TCR beta chain was detected only once. Produced via immunoSEQ multiplex PCR; TCRdb's table is partial and in-frame only. The sample lists about 64,000 clones; 85% to 95% were seen once. This specimen comes from a study of cytomegalovirus exposure and HLA in healthy donors. V gave up 0 bases and J gave up 4 bases, with 12 bases separating them. The germline CDR1 and CDR2 sequences are SGHDN and FVKESK. The CDR3 is 16 residues long. Sequences were obtained from PBMCs. V gene TRBV14 combines with J gene TRBJ1-4; a weak D match, TRBD1 (6 bases). This receptor was taken from a woman aged 18-35 years in good health and CMV-seropositive. The CDR3 nucleotides are TGTGCCAGCAGCCAAGAACGGGGGGCCCTTAATGAAAAACTGTTTTTT. This translates into CASSQERGALNEKLFF. The full variable domain, completed using reference TRBV14 and TRBJ1-4, is EAGVTQFPSHSVIEKGQTVTLRCDPISGHDNLYWYRRVMGKEIKFLLHFVKESKQDESGMPNNRFLAERTGGTYSTLKVQPAELEDSGVYFCASSQERGALNEKLFFGSGTQLSVL.